This T cell receptor (beta chain) emerged from a study of shared T cell receptors in the human thymus. Produced via immunoSEQ multiplex PCR; TCRdb's table is partial and in-frame only. Of 600,000 to 900,000 clones listed, around 85% are singletons. This sample also appeared in a second study, on human thymus T cells. That report notes: The source of the thymus tissue was resections taken during corrective heart surgery. Thymic and blood repertoires seemed to favor certain V and J genes. Reports from related research described highly overlapping thymic repertoires among unrelated individuals.

The sequence was collected from a girl under three years old with a congenital heart defect. The material sequenced was thymocytes.

The CDR3 bases are TGTGCCAGTAGCCACCGACCCATCGACAAGATCTCCTACGAGCAGTACTTC. As protein: CASSHRPIDKISYEQYF. The chain has TRBV19 and TRBJ2-5; the D is unclear. Matching the DNA end better, TRBJ2-7 makes the J call doubtful. CDR1 is LNHDA, CDR2 SQIVND, per germline (reference sequence). The CDR3 covers 17 residues.